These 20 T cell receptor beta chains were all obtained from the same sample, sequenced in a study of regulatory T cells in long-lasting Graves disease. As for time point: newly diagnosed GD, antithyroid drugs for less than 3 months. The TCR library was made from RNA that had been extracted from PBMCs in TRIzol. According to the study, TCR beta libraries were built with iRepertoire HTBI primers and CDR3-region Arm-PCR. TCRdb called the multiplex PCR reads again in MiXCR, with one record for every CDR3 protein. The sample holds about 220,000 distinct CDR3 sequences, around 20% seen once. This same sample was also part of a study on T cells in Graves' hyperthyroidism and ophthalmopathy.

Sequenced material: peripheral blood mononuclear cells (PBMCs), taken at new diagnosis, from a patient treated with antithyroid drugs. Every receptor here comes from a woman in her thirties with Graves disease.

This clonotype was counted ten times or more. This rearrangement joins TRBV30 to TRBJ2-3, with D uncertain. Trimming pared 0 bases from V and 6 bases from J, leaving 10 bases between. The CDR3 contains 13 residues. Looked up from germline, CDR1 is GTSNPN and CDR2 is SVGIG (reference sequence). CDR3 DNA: TGTGCCTGGAGTGTAAACGCCCTGGATACGCAGTATTTT. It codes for CAWSVNALDTQYF.

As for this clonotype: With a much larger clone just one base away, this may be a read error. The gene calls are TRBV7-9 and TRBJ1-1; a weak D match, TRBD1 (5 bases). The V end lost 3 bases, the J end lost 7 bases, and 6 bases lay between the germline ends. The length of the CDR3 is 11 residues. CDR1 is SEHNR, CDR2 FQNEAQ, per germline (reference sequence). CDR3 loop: CASSLGLEAFF. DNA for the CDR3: TGTGCCAGCAGCTTGGGGCTTGAAGCTTTCTTT.

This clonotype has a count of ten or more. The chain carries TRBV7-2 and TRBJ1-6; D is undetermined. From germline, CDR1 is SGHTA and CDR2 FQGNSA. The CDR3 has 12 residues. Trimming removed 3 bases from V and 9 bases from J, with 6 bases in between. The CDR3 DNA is TGTGCCAGCAGCTTTCGGACTTCACCCCTCCACTTT. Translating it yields CASSFRTSPLHF.

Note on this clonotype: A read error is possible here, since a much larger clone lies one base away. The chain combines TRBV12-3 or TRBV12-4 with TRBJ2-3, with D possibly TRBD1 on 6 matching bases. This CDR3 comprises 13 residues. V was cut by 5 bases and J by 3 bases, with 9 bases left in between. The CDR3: CASSPQGTDTQYF. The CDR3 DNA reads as TGTGCCAGCAGTCCACAGGGTACAGATACGCAGTATTTT.

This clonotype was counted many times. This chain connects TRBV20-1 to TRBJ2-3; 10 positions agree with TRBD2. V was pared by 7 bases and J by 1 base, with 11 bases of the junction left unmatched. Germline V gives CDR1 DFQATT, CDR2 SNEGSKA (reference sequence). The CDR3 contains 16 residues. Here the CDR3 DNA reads TGCAGTGTTATATCCGGGACTAGCGCGGGCACAGATACGCAGTATTTT. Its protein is CSVISGTSAGTDTQYF.

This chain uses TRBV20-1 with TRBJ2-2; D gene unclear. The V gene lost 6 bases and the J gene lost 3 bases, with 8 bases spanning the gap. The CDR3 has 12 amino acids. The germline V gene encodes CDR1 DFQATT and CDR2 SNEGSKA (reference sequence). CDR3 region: CSALSDTGELFF. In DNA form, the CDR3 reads TGCAGTGCCCTCTCAGACACCGGGGAGCTGTTTTTT.

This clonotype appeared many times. The CDR3 protein is CASSYSGILVEKLFF. CDR3 nucleotides: TGTGCCAGCAGTTACTCGGGGATCCTGGTTGAAAAACTGTTTTTT. The J gene is TRBJ1-4, the V gene TRBV6-5; D gene uncertain. Deletions cut 0 bases from V and 7 bases from J, with 12 bases between. The CDR3 contains 15 residues. The V gene's germline CDR1 is MNHEY and CDR2 SVGAGI.

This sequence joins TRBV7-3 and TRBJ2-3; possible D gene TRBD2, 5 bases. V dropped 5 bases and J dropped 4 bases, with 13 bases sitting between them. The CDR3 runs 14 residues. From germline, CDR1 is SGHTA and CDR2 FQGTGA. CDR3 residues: CASSPSGVSDTQYF. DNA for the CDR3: TGTGCCAGCAGCCCGTCCGGGGTGTCAGATACGCAGTATTTT.

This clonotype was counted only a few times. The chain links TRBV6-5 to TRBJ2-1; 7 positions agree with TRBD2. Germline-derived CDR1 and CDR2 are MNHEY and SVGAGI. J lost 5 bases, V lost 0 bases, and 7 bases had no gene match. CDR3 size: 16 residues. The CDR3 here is CASSYSGGSSHNEQFF. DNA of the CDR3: TGTGCCAGCAGTTACTCCGGCGGGAGTAGCCACAATGAGCAGTTCTTC.

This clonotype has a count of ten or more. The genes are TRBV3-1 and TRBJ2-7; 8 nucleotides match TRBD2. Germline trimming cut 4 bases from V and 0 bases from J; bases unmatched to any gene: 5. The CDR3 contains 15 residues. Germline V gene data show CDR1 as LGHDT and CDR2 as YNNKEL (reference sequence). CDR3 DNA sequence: TGTGCCAGCAGCCCTAGCGGGTCCTACTCCTACGAGCAGTACTTC. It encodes CASSPSGSYSYEQYF.

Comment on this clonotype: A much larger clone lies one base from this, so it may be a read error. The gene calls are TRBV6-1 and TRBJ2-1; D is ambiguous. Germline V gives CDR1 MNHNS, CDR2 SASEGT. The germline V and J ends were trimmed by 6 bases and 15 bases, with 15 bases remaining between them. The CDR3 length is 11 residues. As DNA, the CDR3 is TGTGCCAGCAGAACCAACAAGATAAGGTTCTTC. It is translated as CASRTNKIRFF.

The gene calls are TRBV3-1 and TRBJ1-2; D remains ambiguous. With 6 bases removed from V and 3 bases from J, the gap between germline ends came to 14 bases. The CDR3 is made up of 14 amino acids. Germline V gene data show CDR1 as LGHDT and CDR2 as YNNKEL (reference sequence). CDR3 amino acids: CASSPRARHYGYTF. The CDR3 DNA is TGTGCCAGCAGTCCGCGGGCGCGGCACTATGGCTACACCTTC.

CDR3 amino acids: CASSIARTDSNQPQHF. The DNA of the CDR3 is TGTGCCAGTAGTATAGCCAGGACAGATAGCAATCAGCCCCAGCATTTT. This chain connects TRBV19 to TRBJ1-5; D is possibly TRBD1 (6 bases). Germline V gene lookup returns CDR1 LNHDA and CDR2 SQIVND (reference sequence). V lost 1 base, J lost 0 bases, and 10 bases lay in between. This CDR3 region has 16 residues.

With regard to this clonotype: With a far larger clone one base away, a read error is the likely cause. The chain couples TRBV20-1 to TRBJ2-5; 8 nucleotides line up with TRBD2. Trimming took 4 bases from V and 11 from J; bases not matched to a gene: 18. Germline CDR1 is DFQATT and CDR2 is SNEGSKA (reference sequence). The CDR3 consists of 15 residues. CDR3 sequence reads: CSATTRTSWYNEQYF. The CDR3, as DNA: TGCAGTGCTACGACCCGGACTAGCTGGTACAATGAGCAGTACTTC.

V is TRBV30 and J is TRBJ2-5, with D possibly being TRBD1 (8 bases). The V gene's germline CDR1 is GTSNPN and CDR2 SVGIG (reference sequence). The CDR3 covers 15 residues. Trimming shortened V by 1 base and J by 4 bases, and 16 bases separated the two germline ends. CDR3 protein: CAWSASTGGGETQYF. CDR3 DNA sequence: TGTGCCTGGAGTGCATCTACAGGGGGGGGAGAGACCCAGTACTTC.

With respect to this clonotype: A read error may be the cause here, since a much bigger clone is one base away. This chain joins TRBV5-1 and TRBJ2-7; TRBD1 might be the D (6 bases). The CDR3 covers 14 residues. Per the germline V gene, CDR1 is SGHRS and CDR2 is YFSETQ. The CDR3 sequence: CASAATRGSSEQYF. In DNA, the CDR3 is TGCGCCAGCGCCGCTACCAGGGGATCCTCCGAGCAGTACTTC.

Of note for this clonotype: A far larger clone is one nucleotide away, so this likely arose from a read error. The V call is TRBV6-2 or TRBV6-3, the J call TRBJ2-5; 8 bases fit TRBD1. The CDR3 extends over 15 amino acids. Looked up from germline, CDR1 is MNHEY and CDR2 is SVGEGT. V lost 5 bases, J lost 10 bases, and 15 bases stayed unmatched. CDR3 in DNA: TGTGCCAGCAGTGAGGACAGGGCCCCTCAATTTCTCCAGTACTTC. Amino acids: CASSEDRAPQFLQYF.

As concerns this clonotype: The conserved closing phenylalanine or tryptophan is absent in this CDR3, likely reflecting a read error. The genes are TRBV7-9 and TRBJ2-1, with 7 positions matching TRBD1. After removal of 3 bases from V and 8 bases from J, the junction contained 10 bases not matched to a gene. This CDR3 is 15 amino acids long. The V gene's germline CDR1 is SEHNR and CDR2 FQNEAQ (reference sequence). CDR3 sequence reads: CASSFRQGKSDEQFS. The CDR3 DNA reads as TGTGCCAGCAGCTTCCGACAGGGTAAATCAGATGAGCAGTTCTCC.

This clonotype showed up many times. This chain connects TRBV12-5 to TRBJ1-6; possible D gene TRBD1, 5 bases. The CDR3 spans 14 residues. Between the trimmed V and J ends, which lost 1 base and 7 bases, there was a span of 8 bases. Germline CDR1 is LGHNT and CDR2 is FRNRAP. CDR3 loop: CASGLGGGNSPLHF. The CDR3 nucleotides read TGTGCTAGTGGTTTGGGGGGGGGAAATTCACCCCTCCACTTT.

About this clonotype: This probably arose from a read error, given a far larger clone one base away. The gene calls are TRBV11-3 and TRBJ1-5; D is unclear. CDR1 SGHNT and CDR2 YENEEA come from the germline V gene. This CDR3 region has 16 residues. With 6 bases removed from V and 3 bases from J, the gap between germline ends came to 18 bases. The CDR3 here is CASRHRLVFVNQPQHF. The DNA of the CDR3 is TGTGCCAGCAGACACCGCCTTGTATTCGTCAATCAGCCCCAGCATTTT. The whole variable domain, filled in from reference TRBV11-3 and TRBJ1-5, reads EAGVVQSPRYKIIEKKQPVAFWCNPISGHNTLYWYLQNLGQGPELLIRYENEEAVDDSQLPKDRFSAERLKGVDSTLKIQPAELGDSAVYLCASRHRLVFVNQPQHFGDGTRLSIL.